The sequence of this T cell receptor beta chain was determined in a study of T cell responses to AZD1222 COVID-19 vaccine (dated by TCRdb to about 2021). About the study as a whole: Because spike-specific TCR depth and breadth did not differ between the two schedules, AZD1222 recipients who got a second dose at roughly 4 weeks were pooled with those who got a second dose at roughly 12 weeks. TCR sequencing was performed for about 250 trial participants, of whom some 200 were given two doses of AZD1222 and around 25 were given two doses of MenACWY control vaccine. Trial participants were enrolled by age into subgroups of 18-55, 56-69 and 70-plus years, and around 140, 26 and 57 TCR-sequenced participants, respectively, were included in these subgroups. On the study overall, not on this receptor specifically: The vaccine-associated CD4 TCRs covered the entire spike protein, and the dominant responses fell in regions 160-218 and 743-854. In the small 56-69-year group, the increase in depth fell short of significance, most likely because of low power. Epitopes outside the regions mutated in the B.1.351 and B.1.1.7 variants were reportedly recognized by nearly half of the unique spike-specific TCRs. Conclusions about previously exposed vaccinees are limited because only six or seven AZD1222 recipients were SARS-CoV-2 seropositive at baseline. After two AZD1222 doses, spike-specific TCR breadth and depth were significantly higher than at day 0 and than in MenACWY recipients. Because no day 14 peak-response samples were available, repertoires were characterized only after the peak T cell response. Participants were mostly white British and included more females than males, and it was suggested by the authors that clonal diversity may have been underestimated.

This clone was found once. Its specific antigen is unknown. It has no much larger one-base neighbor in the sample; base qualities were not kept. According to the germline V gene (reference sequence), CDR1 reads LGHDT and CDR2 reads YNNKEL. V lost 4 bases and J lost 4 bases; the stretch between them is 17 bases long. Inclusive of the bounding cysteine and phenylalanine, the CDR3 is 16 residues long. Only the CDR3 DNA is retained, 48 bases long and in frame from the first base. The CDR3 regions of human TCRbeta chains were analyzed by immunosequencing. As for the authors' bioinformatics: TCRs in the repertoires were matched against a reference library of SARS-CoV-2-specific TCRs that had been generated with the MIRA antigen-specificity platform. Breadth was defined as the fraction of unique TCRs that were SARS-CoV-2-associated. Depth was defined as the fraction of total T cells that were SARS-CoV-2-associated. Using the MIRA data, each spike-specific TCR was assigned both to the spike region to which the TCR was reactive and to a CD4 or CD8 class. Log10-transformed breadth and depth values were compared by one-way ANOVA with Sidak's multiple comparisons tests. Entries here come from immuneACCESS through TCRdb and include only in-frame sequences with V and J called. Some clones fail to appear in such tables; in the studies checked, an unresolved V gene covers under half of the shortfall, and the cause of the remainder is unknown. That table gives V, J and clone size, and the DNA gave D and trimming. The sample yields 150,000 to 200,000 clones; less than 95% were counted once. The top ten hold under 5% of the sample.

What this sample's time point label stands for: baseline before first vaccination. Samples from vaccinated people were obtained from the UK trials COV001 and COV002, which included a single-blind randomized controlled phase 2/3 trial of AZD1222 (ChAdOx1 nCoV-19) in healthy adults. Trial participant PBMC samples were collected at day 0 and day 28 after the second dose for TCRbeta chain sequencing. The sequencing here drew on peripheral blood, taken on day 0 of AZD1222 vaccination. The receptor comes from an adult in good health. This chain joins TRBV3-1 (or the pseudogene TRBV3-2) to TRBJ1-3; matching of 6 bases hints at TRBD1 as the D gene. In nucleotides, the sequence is TGTGCCAGCAGCCCTAGGGACACCCTGACGGGAAACACCATATATTTT. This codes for CASSPRDTLTGNTIYF.